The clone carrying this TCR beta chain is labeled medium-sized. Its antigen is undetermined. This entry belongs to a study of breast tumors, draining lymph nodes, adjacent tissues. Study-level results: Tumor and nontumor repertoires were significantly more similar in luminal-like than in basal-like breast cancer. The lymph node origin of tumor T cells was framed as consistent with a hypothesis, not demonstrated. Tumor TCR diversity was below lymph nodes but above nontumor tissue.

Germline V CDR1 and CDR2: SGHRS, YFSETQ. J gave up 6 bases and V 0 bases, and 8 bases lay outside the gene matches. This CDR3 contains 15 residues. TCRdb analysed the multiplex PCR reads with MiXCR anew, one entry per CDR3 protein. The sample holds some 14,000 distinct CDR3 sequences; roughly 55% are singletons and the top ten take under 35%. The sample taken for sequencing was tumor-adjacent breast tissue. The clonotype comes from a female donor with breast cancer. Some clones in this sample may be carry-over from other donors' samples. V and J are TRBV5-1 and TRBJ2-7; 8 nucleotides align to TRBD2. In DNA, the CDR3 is TGCGCCAGCAGCTTGGTCGGGAGGGGTTCAGGCGAGCAGTACTTC. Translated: CASSLVGRGSGEQYF.